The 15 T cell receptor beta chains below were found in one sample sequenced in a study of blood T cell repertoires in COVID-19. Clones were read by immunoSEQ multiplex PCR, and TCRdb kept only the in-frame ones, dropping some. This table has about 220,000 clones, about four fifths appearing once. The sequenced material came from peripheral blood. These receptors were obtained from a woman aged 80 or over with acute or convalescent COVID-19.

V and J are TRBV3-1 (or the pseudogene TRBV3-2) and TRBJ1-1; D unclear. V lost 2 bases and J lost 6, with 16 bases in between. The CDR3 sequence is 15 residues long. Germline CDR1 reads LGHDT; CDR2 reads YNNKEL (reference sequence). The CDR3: CASSQSFLGNAEAFF. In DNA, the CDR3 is TGTGCCAGCAGCCAAAGTTTTCTTGGCAATGCTGAAGCTTTCTTT.

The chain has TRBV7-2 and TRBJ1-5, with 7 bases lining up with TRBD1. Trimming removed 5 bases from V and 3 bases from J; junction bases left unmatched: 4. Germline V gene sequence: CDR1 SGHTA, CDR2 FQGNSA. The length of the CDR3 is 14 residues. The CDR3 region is CASSEGAVNQPQHF. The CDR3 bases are TGTGCCAGCAGCGAGGGGGCTGTCAATCAGCCCCAGCATTTT.

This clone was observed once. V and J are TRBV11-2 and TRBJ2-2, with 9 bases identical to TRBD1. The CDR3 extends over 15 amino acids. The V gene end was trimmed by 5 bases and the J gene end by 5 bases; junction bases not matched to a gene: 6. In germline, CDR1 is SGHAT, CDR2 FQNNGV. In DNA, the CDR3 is TGTGCCAGCAGCATGGACAGGGGCCGAACCGGGGAGCTGTTTTTT. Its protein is CASSMDRGRTGELFF. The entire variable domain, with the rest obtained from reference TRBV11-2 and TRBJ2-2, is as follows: EAGVAQSPRYKIIEKRQSVAFWCNPISGHATLYWYQQILGQGPKLLIQFQNNGVVDDSQLPKDRFSAERLKGVDSTLKIQPAKLEDSAVYLCASSMDRGRTGELFFGEGSRLTVL.

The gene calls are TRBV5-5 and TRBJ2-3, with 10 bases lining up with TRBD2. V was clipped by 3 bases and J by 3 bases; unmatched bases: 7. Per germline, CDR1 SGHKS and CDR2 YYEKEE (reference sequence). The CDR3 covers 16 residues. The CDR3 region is CASSSPAAGGTDTQYF. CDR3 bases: TGTGCCAGCAGCTCTCCCGCAGCGGGGGGGACAGATACGCAGTATTTT.

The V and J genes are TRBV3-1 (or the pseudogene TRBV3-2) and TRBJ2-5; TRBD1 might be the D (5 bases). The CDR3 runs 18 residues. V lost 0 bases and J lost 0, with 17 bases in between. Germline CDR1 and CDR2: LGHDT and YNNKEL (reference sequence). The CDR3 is CASSQEAPRNRNQETQYF. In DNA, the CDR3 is TGTGCCAGCAGCCAAGAAGCCCCCCGAAACAGGAACCAAGAGACCCAGTACTTC.

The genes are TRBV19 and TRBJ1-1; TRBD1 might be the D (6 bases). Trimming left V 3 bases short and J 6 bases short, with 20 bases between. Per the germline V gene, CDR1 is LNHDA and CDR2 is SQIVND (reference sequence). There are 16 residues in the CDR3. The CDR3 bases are TGTGCCAGTAGTATTAACCCGCCAGGGGTTAAAGCTGAAGCTTTCTTT. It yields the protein CASSINPPGVKAEAFF.

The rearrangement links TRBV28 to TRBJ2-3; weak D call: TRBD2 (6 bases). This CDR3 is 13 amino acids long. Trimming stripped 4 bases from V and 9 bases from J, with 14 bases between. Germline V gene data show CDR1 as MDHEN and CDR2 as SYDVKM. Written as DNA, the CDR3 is TGTGCCAGCAGTTCCGGAGGGTTCAAGACGCAGTATTTT. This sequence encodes CASSSGGFKTQYF.

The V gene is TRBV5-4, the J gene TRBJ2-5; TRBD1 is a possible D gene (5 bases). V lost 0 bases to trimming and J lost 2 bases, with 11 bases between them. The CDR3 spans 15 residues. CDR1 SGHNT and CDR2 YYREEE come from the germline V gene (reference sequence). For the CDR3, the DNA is TGTGCCAGCAGCTTGGAAATGGGGCAGCAAGAGACCCAGTACTTC. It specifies CASSLEMGQQETQYF.

CDR3 amino acids: CASSTRTGHTEAFF. The CDR3 DNA follows: TGTGCCAGCAGCACCCGGACAGGGCACACTGAAGCTTTCTTT. This chain joins TRBV7-9 and TRBJ1-1; 8 bases are shared with TRBD1. The CDR3 is 14 amino acids. Germline V gene sequence: CDR1 SEHNR, CDR2 FQNEAQ (reference sequence). The V and J ends lost 5 bases and 3 bases, in that order; junction bases with no gene match: 5.

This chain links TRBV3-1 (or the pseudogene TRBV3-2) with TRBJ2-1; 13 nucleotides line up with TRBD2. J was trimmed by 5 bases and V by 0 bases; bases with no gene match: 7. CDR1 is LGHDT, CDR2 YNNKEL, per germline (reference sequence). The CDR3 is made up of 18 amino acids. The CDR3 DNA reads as TGTGCCAGCAGCCAAGAACTAGCGGGGGGGCCCCACAACAATGAGCAGTTCTTC. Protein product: CASSQELAGGPHNNEQFF.

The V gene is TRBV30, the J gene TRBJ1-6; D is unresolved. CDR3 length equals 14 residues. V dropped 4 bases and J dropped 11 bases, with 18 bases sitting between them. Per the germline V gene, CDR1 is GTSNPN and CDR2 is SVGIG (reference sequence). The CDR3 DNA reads TGTGCCTGGATGGGTCCCGGGGTTCGGGCACCCCTCCACTTT. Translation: CAWMGPGVRAPLHF.

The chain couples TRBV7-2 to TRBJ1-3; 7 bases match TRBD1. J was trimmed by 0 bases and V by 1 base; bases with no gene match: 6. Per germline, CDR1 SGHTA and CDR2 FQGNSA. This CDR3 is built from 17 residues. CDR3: CASSLGQGPRSGNTIYF. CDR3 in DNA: TGTGCCAGCAGCTTAGGACAGGGTCCCCGCTCTGGAAACACCATATATTTT. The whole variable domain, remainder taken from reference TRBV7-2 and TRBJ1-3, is GAGVSQSPSNKVTEKGKDVELRCDPISGHTALYWYRQSLGQGLEFLIYFQGNSAPDKSGLPSDRFSAERTGGSVSTLTIQRTQQEDSAVYLCASSLGQGPRSGNTIYFGEGSWLTVV.

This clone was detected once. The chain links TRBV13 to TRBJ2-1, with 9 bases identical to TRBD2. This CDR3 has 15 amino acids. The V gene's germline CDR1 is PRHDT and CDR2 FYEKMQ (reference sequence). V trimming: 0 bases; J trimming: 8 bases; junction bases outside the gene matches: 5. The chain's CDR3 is CASSLGGGGADEQFF. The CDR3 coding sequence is TGTGCCAGCAGCTTAGGTGGCGGGGGGGCCGATGAGCAGTTCTTC.

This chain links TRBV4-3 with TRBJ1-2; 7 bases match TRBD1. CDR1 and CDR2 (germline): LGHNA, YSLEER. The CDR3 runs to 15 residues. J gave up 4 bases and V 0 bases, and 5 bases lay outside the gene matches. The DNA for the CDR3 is TGCGCCAGCAGCCAAGATCTTGGGGACAGCTATGGCTACACCTTC. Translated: CASSQDLGDSYGYTF.

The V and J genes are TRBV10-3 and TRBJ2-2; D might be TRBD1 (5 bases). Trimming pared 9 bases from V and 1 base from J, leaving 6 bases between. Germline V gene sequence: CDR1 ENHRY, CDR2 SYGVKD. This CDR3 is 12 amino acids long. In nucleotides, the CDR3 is TGTGCCATAACAGGGAACACCGGGGAGCTGTTTTTT. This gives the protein CAITGNTGELFF.